Listed below are T cell receptor beta chains from one sample, sequenced in a study of T-cell memory formation after mild COVID-19. TCRdb reprocessed the 5' RACE reads via MiXCR and lists one record per CDR3 protein. The sample has under 550,000 distinct CDR3 sequences; about 18% are singletons. The sequenced sample was PBMCs or a T cell subset sorted from them (not recorded which). These receptor sequences come from an adult woman who had mild COVID-19 (a few samples of this study predate the infection). Cell type and time point are not known. The CDR3 runs from the conserved cysteine through the conserved F or W.

cdr3_aa: CASSSIFGPHYGYTF
v_call: TRBV7-9
j_call: TRBJ1-2

cdr3_aa: CATSDFTVETQYF
v_call: TRBV24-1
j_call: TRBJ2-5

cdr3_aa: CASSLSWGGTDTQYF
v_call: TRBV5-5
j_call: TRBJ2-3

cdr3_aa: CASSLTLMTSGGRAEQFF
v_call: TRBV7-6
j_call: TRBJ2-1

cdr3_aa: CASRADSVYYGYTF
v_call: TRBV5-6
j_call: TRBJ1-2

cdr3_aa: CASSLAWGTGNTEAFF
v_call: TRBV11-2
j_call: TRBJ1-1

cdr3_aa: CASSLFQLGALNTEAFF
v_call: TRBV7-6
j_call: TRBJ1-1

cdr3_aa: CASSSSSGSNEQFF
v_call: TRBV5-1
j_call: TRBJ2-1

cdr3_aa: CSARAAVKETQYF
v_call: TRBV20-1
j_call: TRBJ2-5

cdr3_aa: CASSQDWPGGHYEQYF
v_call: TRBV4-3
j_call: TRBJ2-7

cdr3_aa: CASSESDSTSTDTQYF
v_call: TRBV10-2
j_call: TRBJ2-3

cdr3_aa: CASSETDRRSTDTQYF
v_call: TRBV6-4
j_call: TRBJ2-3

cdr3_aa: CAISESIGTPRTGNTIYF
v_call: TRBV10-3
j_call: TRBJ1-3

cdr3_aa: CATSNGRASPGANVLTF
v_call: TRBV24-1
j_call: TRBJ2-6

cdr3_aa: CASSYYGVAETQYF
v_call: TRBV5-6
j_call: TRBJ2-5

cdr3_aa: CSARVPQGSGANVLTF
v_call: TRBV20-1
j_call: TRBJ2-6

cdr3_aa: CASSDASSGRAADTQYF
v_call: TRBV6-4
j_call: TRBJ2-3

cdr3_aa: CASSDQGASGANVLTF
v_call: TRBV2
j_call: TRBJ2-6

cdr3_aa: CASSIAFSGGGTGDTEAFF
v_call: TRBV19
j_call: TRBJ1-1

cdr3_aa: CASSLPIVMGGYTF
v_call: TRBV7-9
j_call: TRBJ1-2

cdr3_aa: CSVDVRGQMDTQYF
v_call: TRBV29-1
j_call: TRBJ2-3

cdr3_aa: CASSWQMRQYF
v_call: TRBV5-1
j_call: TRBJ2-7

cdr3_aa: CASSLLAFNTEAFF
v_call: TRBV5-6
j_call: TRBJ1-1

cdr3_aa: CASSYNRDRSSYEQYF
v_call: TRBV7-9
j_call: TRBJ2-7

cdr3_aa: CASSYSGGSTDTQYF
v_call: TRBV6-2/TRBV6-3
j_call: TRBJ2-3